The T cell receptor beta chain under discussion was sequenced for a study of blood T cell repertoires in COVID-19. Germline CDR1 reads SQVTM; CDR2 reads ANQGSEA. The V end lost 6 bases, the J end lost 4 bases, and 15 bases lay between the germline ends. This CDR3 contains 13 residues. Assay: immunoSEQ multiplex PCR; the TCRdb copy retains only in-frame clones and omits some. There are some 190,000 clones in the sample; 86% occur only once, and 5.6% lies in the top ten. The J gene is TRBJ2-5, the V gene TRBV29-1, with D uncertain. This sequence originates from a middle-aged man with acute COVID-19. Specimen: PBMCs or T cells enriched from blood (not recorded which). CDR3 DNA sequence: TGCAGCGTCCGAATCCCTCCCGGAGAGACCCAGTACTTC. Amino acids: CSVRIPPGETQYF.